A single count supports the clone carrying this T cell receptor beta chain. Using immunoSEQ multiplex PCR, the repertoire was profiled, and TCRdb retains in-frame clones only, with some absent. Here the sample spans tens of thousands of clones, more than 70% being singletons. These data are taken from a study of control samples from healthy donors and cancer patients. This CDR3 region has 12 residues. Looked up from germline, CDR1 is SQVTM and CDR2 is ANQGSEA. V was trimmed by 6 bases and J by 6 bases, leaving 14 bases between them. The chain recombines TRBV29-1 with TRBJ1-2, with no clear D. Material for sequencing was PBMCs. This receptor was identified in a man aged 40-49 years with colorectal cancer. CDR3 protein: CSVQTARDGYTF. CDR3 nucleotides: TGCAGCGTACAGACTGCAAGAGATGGCTACACCTTC.